Listed below are T cell receptor beta chains from one sample, sequenced in a study of T cells in Graves' hyperthyroidism and ophthalmopathy. TCRdb passed the multiplex PCR reads through MiXCR, listing each CDR3 protein once. Among about half a million distinct CDR3 sequences listed, roughly 23% were seen once. Sequenced material: blood. Receptor source: a woman aged 70 to 79 with Graves' ophthalmopathy. Both conserved end residues are part of each CDR3. A D gene is named only where the DNA matches it firmly. Expanded clones get a size class; other rows say once, few or many, or leave the size out.

v_call	d_call	j_call	clone_size	cdr3_aa	cdr3_nt
TRBV12-3/TRBV12-4	NA	TRBJ2-3	few	CASSPVRVGPDTQYF	TGTGCCAGCAGTCCGGTCAGGGTGGGCCCAGATACGCAGTATTTT
TRBV6-1	TRBD2	TRBJ2-2	few	CASSPREGAIGELFF	TGTGCCAGCAGCCCACGGGAGGGAGCTATCGGGGAGCTGTTTTTT
TRBV20-1	TRBD2	TRBJ2-7	few	CSARDTSGRTHSYEQYF	TGCAGTGCTAGAGATACTAGCGGGAGAACCCACTCCTACGAGCAGTACTTC
TRBV28	TRBD1	TRBJ2-3	many	CASRTGEYTDTQYF	TGTGCCAGCAGAACAGGGGAATACACAGATACGCAGTATTTT
TRBV27	NA	TRBJ2-1	many	CASRTIGTEQFF	TGTGCCAGCAGAACCATAGGGACAGAGCAGTTCTTC
TRBV15	NA	TRBJ2-3	NA	CATSGVGTDTQYF	TGTGCCACCAGCGGCGTGGGCACAGATACGCAGTATTTT
TRBV2	NA	TRBJ1-2	NA	CASSRTVANYGCTF	TGTGCCAGCAGTCGGACAGTTGCTAACTATGGCTGCACCTTC
TRBV3-1	NA	TRBJ2-7	many	CASSHSGEQYF	TGTGCCAGCAGCCACTCTGGCGAGCAGTACTTC
TRBV4-2	TRBD1	TRBJ1-5	NA	CASSQEPIQGTAYSNQPQHF	TGTGCCAGCAGCCAAGAGCCGATCCAGGGGACAGCTTATAGCAATCAGCCCCAGCATTTT
TRBV15	NA	TRBJ1-3	few	CATSSRGNTIYF	TGTGCCACCAGCAGCAGGGGAAACACCATATATTTT
TRBV19	TRBD2	TRBJ2-1	NA	CASTRATSFGTSGTQSSYNEQFF	TGTGCCAGTACCCGGGCGACCAGCTTCGGGACTAGCGGGACCCAATCTTCCTACAATGAGCAGTTCTTC
TRBV27	NA	TRBJ1-2	few	CASRDGAWGNYGYTF	TGTGCCAGCCGGGACGGAGCATGGGGAAACTATGGCTACACCTTC
TRBV15	NA	TRBJ1-1	many	CATRGGWANTEAFF	TGTGCCACCAGGGGAGGGTGGGCGAACACTGAAGCTTTCTTT
TRBV5-1	TRBD1	TRBJ1-2	NA	CASGSPGQHYGYTF	TGCGCCAGTGGGTCCCCGGGACAGCACTATGGCTACACCTTC
TRBV2	NA	TRBJ1-5	many	CASSAHRAGNQPQHF	TGTGCCAGCAGTGCTCACAGGGCGGGCAATCAGCCCCAGCATTTT
TRBV27	NA	TRBJ2-3	many	CASSWRQGPDTQYF	TGTGCCAGCAGTTGGAGGCAGGGACCAGATACGCAGTATTTT
TRBV28	NA	TRBJ1-5	many	CASSFGNQPQHF	TGTGCCAGCAGTTTCGGAAATCAGCCCCAGCATTTT
TRBV20-1	NA	TRBJ2-7	few	CSALSRPYEQYF	TGCAGTGCTCTCAGCCGCCCCTACGAGCAGTACTTC
TRBV20-1	NA	TRBJ2-1	few	CSARGPFVPNEQFF	TGCAGTGCCAGGGGACCATTCGTTCCCAATGAGCAGTTCTTC
TRBV2	NA	TRBJ1-2	few	CASSKEAGNFDYGYTF	TGTGCCAGCAGTAAAGAGGCAGGGAACTTCGACTATGGCTACACCTTC
TRBV5-5	NA	TRBJ1-4	NA	CASSLTGSYHEKLFF	TGCGCCAGCAGCTTGACGGGATCCTATCATGAAAAACTGTTTTTT
TRBV27	NA	TRBJ1-1	NA	CASKGETTEAFF	TGTGCCAGCAAGGGGGAAACCACTGAAGCTTTCTTT
TRBV19	NA	TRBJ1-2	NA	CASSTPWMGVKGYTF	TGTGCCAGTAGTACCCCCTGGATGGGGGTTAAGGGCTACACCTTC
TRBV3-1	TRBD1	TRBJ1-1	many	CASSQQTGGTEAFF	TGTGCCAGCAGCCAACAAACAGGGGGAACTGAAGCTTTCTTT
TRBV6-5	NA	TRBJ1-5	few	CASSYSRRGNQPQHF	TGTGCCAGCAGTTACTCGAGGAGGGGGAATCAGCCCCAGCATTTT
TRBV20-1	TRBD1	TRBJ1-1	NA	CSAAQGLTEAFF	TGCAGTGCCGCACAGGGGCTCACTGAAGCTTTCTTT
TRBV28	NA	TRBJ1-5	many	CASSLEFSSNQPQHF	TGTGCCAGCAGTTTAGAGTTCTCTAGCAATCAGCCCCAGCATTTT
TRBV6-2/TRBV6-3	TRBD1	TRBJ2-1	few	CASSYRDSRTEQFF	TGTGCCAGCAGTTATAGGGACAGCCGCACAGAGCAGTTCTTC
TRBV29-1	NA	TRBJ1-2	NA	CSVERGGAGNYGYTF	TGCAGCGTTGAGAGAGGGGGGGCGGGAAACTATGGCTACACCTTC
TRBV14	NA	TRBJ1-1	few	CASSQVGATNTEAFF	TGTGCCAGCAGCCAAGTGGGAGCAACGAACACTGAAGCTTTCTTT
TRBV10-3	NA	TRBJ1-1	NA	CAISESPGTNTEAFF	TGTGCCATCAGTGAGTCGCCGGGTACAAACACTGAAGCTTTCTTT
TRBV19	NA	TRBJ1-2	NA	CASKRSPNYGYTF	TGTGCCAGTAAGCGCAGTCCTAACTATGGCTACACCTTC
TRBV29-1	NA	TRBJ2-5	NA	CSAQGSGETQYF	TGCAGCGCGCAGGGCTCGGGAGAGACCCAGTACTTC
TRBV7-8	NA	TRBJ2-1	many	CASSFDRQNEQFF	TGTGCCAGCAGCTTTGACAGACAGAATGAGCAGTTCTTC
TRBV28	NA	TRBJ1-3	few	CASSLPVGQRTGNTIYF	TGTGCCAGCAGTTTGCCGGTCGGACAGAGAACTGGAAACACCATATATTTT
TRBV6-1	NA	TRBJ2-7	many	CASTEGPGEGEQYF	TGTGCCAGCACCGAAGGCCCGGGGGAAGGCGAGCAGTACTTC
TRBV18	TRBD1	TRBJ1-1	NA	CASFMTGKVKRAEAFF	TGTGCCAGCTTTATGACAGGGAAGGTGAAGAGAGCTGAAGCTTTCTTT
TRBV12-3/TRBV12-4	TRBD2	TRBJ2-7	many	CASSDAPGLAGAYEQYF	TGTGCCAGCAGTGACGCTCCGGGACTAGCGGGGGCCTACGAGCAGTACTTC
TRBV12-3/TRBV12-4	NA	TRBJ1-5	many	CASSKGAGQPQHF	TGTGCCAGCAGTAAGGGTGCGGGACAGCCCCAGCATTTT
TRBV27	NA	TRBJ2-1	NA	CASSSLSSSYNEQFF	TGTGCCAGCAGTTCTCTGAGTAGCTCCTACAATGAGCAGTTCTTC
TRBV12-3/TRBV12-4	NA	TRBJ2-1	many	CASTGRAHPESEQFF	TGTGCCAGCACAGGGAGAGCCCACCCGGAGAGTGAGCAGTTCTTC
TRBV6-1	TRBD1	TRBJ1-2	few	CASRDRVTLLYTF	TGTGCCAGCCGGGACAGGGTAACTCTCCTCTACACCTTC
TRBV20-1	TRBD2	TRBJ2-7	NA	CSYTSGGVYEQYF	TGCAGTTACACTAGCGGGGGAGTCTACGAGCAGTACTTC
TRBV12-3/TRBV12-4	TRBD1	TRBJ1-1	many	CASSSPARGDTEAFF	TGTGCCAGCAGTTCGCCAGCCAGGGGGGACACTGAAGCTTTCTTT